Listed below are T cell receptor beta chains from one sample, sequenced in a study of regulatory T cells in long-lasting Graves disease. MiXCR was run by TCRdb on the multiplex PCR reads, yielding one entry per CDR3 protein. Of fewer than 450,000 distinct CDR3 sequences in the sample, 23% were seen once. Specimen: peripheral blood mononuclear cells (PBMCs), collected when the disease was refractory, from a patient treated with antithyroid drugs. The source is a female donor with Graves disease. Both conserved end residues are part of each CDR3. Fields, in order: J gene, D gene, V gene, clone size, CDR3 DNA, CDR3 protein. D genes are given only for firm matches. Rows give clone size only sometimes, using once, few, many, or a class for an expanded clone.

TRBJ1-1,NA,TRBV19,few,TGTGCCAGTAGTATTCCCCCAGGCACTGAAGCTTTCTTT,CASSIPPGTEAFF
TRBJ2-3,NA,TRBV19,NA,TGTGCCAGTAGTACAGGGGTCGCCTCCACAGATACGCAGTATTTT,CASSTGVASTDTQYF
TRBJ2-6,NA,TRBV6-2/TRBV6-3,few,TGTGCCAGCAGTTACCGGGTTTTGGGAAGCTCTGGGGCCAACGTCCTGACTTTC,CASSYRVLGSSGANVLTF
TRBJ1-1,NA,TRBV7-2,NA,TGTGCCAGCAGCTTAGGCCCGGACATCCCCACTGAAGCTTTCTTT,CASSLGPDIPTEAFF
TRBJ2-4,NA,TRBV7-2,many,TGTGCCAGCAGCTTAAGGCTGGGCGATGCGGACATTCAGTACTTC,CASSLRLGDADIQYF
TRBJ2-2,TRBD2,TRBV7-2,NA,TGTGCCAGCAGCACCCGGACTAGCTCCGGGGAGCTGTTTTTT,CASSTRTSSGELFF
TRBJ2-7,NA,TRBV7-2,few,TGTGCCAGCAGCTCTACGGGGAGCGCCTACTACGAGCAGTACTTC,CASSSTGSAYYEQYF
TRBJ1-1,TRBD1,TRBV28,many,TGTGCCAGCAGGTCGACAGGGGGGAACACTGAAGCTTTCTTT,CASRSTGGNTEAFF
TRBJ1-2,TRBD1,TRBV15,many,TGTGCCACCAGCAGATTTACAGGGGCTTCAGCTAACTATGGCTACACCTTC,CATSRFTGASANYGYTF
TRBJ2-6,NA,TRBV5-1,few,TGCGCCAGCAGCGGGACGGCATTTGGGTCTGGGGCCAACGTCCTGACTTTC,CASSGTAFGSGANVLTF
TRBJ1-5,NA,TRBV2,few,TGTGCCAGCAGCGCCCCCGGGGGGGGGGATCAGCCCCAGCATTTT,CASSAPGGGDQPQHF
TRBJ2-3,TRBD2,TRBV7-8,NA,TGTGCCAGCAGCTTAGCTAGCGGGAGGAACGCAGATACGCAGTATTTT,CASSLASGRNADTQYF
TRBJ1-3,TRBD1,TRBV6-1,NA,TGTGCCAGCATCACAGGGGAACTCTCTGGAAACACCATATATTTT,CASITGELSGNTIYF
TRBJ1-3,NA,TRBV27,NA,TGTGCCAGCAGTACCCGCTTTCAAACCTCTGGAAACACCATATATTTT,CASSTRFQTSGNTIYF
TRBJ1-1,NA,TRBV7-2,NA,TGTGCCAGCAGCTTAGGGGGGGCAGGTCGCGGGGGAACTGAAGCTTTCTTT,CASSLGGAGRGGTEAFF
TRBJ2-6,NA,TRBV2,many,TGTGCCAGCACCTCTGGGGCCAACGTCCTGACTTTC,CASTSGANVLTF
TRBJ1-2,TRBD1,TRBV18,NA,TGTGCCAGCTCACCGGGACAGGGGTTGAATGGCTACACCTTC,CASSPGQGLNGYTF
TRBJ2-5,NA,TRBV9,few,TGTGCCAGCAGCGTAGAGGGACATAACCAAGAGACCCAGTACTTC,CASSVEGHNQETQYF
TRBJ1-1,TRBD1,TRBV6-1,many,TGTGCCAGCAATCCGACAGGGAGGGCTGAAGCTTTCTTT,CASNPTGRAEAFF
TRBJ2-6,NA,TRBV29-1,many,TGCAGCGCAACCGGAGACTCTGGGGCCAACGTCCTGACTTTC,CSATGDSGANVLTF
TRBJ2-4,NA,TRBV6-5,few,TGTGCCAGCAGTTACCCCCGGGACATTAAAAACATTCAGTACTTC,CASSYPRDIKNIQYF
TRBJ2-5,NA,TRBV9,many,TGTGCCAGCAGCGTAGGGGGGCAGACAAGGAAGTACTTC,CASSVGGQTRKYF
TRBJ2-5,NA,TRBV30,many,TGTGCTTTGGGGGGCTGGGAGACCCAGTACTTC,CALGGWETQYF
TRBJ1-1,NA,TRBV15,few,TGTGCCACCAGCAGCCCAAACGGGCACACTGAAGCTTTCTTT,CATSSPNGHTEAFF
TRBJ2-7,TRBD2,TRBV3-1,many,TGTGCCAGCAGCCAAGAGGGCGGGAGGGTCCACGAGCAGTACTTC,CASSQEGGRVHEQYF
TRBJ2-4,TRBD2,TRBV6-1,NA,TGTGCCAGCAGGCCCACACCCCCGCTAGCGGGAGACCCACCGGCCAAAAACATTCAGTACTTC,CASRPTPPLAGDPPAKNIQYF
TRBJ1-1,NA,TRBV27,few,TGTGCCAGCAGTTTGAAGACACCGAACACTGAAGCTTTCTTT,CASSLKTPNTEAFF
TRBJ1-5,TRBD1,TRBV20-1,NA,TGCAGTGCCAGGGGGTTAGGCAATCAGCCCCAGCATTTT,CSARGLGNQPQHF
TRBJ1-1,NA,TRBV27,many,TGTGCCAGCAGGGCTAGGAGCAGGGAGAACACTGAAGCTTTCTTT,CASRARSRENTEAFF
TRBJ1-5,NA,TRBV4-1,few,TGCGCCAGCAGCCGCCTCGAGGGAGGCAATCAGCCCCAGCATTTT,CASSRLEGGNQPQHF
TRBJ2-5,NA,TRBV6-1,few,TGTGCCAGCAATCCCGACCTCGGTGTAAGGACCCAGTACTTC,CASNPDLGVRTQYF
TRBJ1-1,TRBD1,TRBV6-2/TRBV6-3,NA,TGTGCCAGCTCCACCCCAGGGGGAAAGTCGGAAGCTTTCTTT,CASSTPGGKSEAFF
TRBJ1-6,NA,TRBV20-1,many,TGCAGTGCTGTACCGGGACTGTATAATTCACCCCTCCACTTT,CSAVPGLYNSPLHF
TRBJ1-1,NA,TRBV7-2,many,TGTGCCAGCAGCCGATTGGACGGGACAAAGACTGAAGCTTTCTTT,CASSRLDGTKTEAFF
TRBJ1-6,NA,TRBV18,NA,TGTGCCAGCTCACCGTTATTCGGGAACAATTCACCCCTCCACTTT,CASSPLFGNNSPLHF
TRBJ2-2,TRBD1,TRBV27,few,TGTGCCAGCAGTGCCCACAGGGGGTCGAACACCGGGGAGCTGTTTTTT,CASSAHRGSNTGELFF
TRBJ2-2,NA,TRBV7-9,NA,TGTGCCAGCAGCCCCAGTCAGGGCGCGAACACCGGGGAGCTGTTTTTT,CASSPSQGANTGELFF
TRBJ1-5,NA,TRBV19,NA,TGTGCCAGTAGTAAACCAAGGGGAAGCAATCAGCCCCAGCATTTT,CASSKPRGSNQPQHF
TRBJ1-1,NA,TRBV2,NA,TGTGCCAGCAGCTCGGGCGACATCACTGAAGCTTTCTTT,CASSSGDITEAFF
TRBJ2-6,NA,TRBV6-5,many,TGTGCCAGCAGTTACAATGTACAGGCTGGGGCCAACGTCCTGACTTTC,CASSYNVQAGANVLTF
TRBJ2-7,NA,TRBV2,few,TGTGCCAGCAGTGAAATGGTCGAGCAGTACTTC,CASSEMVEQYF
TRBJ1-2,TRBD1,TRBV29-1,few,TGCAGCGTTGAGGTCGTGGGACAGGGTTATGGCTACACCTTC,CSVEVVGQGYGYTF
TRBJ2-7,TRBD2,TRBV5-1,NA,TGCGCCAGCAGCACTACTAGCGGCATCGACATCTCCTACGAGCAGTACTTC,CASSTTSGIDISYEQYF